This T cell receptor (beta chain) was captured by sequencing in a study of neurological immune-mediated disorders. This clonotype showed up many times. What it binds is unknown. Time point here: technical triplicate 1. Study results and caveats: HTLV-1-associated myelopathy had the most TCR clonal expansion, and multiple sclerosis had the least, less than healthy controls.

TCRdb independently ran MiXCR on the 5' RACE reads; one entry per CDR3 protein. The table lists 35,000 to 40,000 distinct CDR3 sequences, around 10% of them singletons. CDR1 is MDHEN, CDR2 SYDVKM, per germline. This CDR3 spans 11 amino acids. V lost 5 bases and J lost 13, with 12 bases in between. This chain uses TRBV28 with TRBJ2-1; D is unresolved. This clonotype was sampled from a man aged 55 to 70 with HTLV-1-associated myelopathy (HAM/TSP). Source material: PBMCs. CDR3 sequence (DNA): TGTGCCAGCAGTAGGGCTGTTGACCAGTTCTTC. Its translation is CASSRAVDQFF. The full variable domain, with the rest looked up from reference TRBV28 and TRBJ2-1, is DVKVTQSSRYLVKRTGEKVFLECVQDMDHENMFWYRQDPGLGLRLIYFSYDVKMKEKGDIPEGYSVSREKKERFSLILESASTNQTSMYLCASSRAVDQFFGPGTRLTVL.